This TCR beta chain was captured in a study of beta chain features in type 1 diabetes. Trimming removed 5 bases from V and 4 bases from J; junction bases left unmatched: 2. The CDR3 is made up of 12 amino acids. The V gene's germline CDR1 is SGDLS and CDR2 YYNGEE. Every isolated RNA sample was fully reverse transcribed, so sequencing captured expressed TCRB transcripts. The method was immunoSEQ multiplex PCR; TCRdb's version includes in-frame clones alone and lacks a portion of them. The table has almost 350,000 clones, about 20% seen once; the top ten hold under 0.055%. V gene TRBV9 combines with J gene TRBJ2-5, with 7 bases fitting TRBD2. The sequencing input was naive CD4+ T cells from blood. This TCR was recovered from a woman aged 18-30 years in good health. The CDR3 bases are TGTGCCAGCAGTACGGGAGGAGAGACCCAGTACTTC. Protein sequence: CASSTGGETQYF.